What follows are 25 T cell receptor beta chains derived from one specimen sequenced in a study of CD8 T cells in ankylosing spondylitis. TCRdb called the 5' RACE reads again in MiXCR, with one record for every CDR3 protein. The table records approximately 25,000 distinct CDR3 sequences, roughly a sixth of them present only once. Sequenced: blood. Source of these receptors: a male donor with ankylosing spondylitis or in good health (not recorded which).

This clonotype came up many times. The chain has TRBV4-3 and TRBJ2-7, with a tentative D call TRBD1 (6 bases). With 3 bases removed from V and 1 base from J, the gap between germline ends came to 10 bases. The CDR3 has 14 amino acids. CDR1 LGHNA and CDR2 YSLEER come from the germline V gene. In DNA, the CDR3 is TGCGCCAGCAGCCACCGGGACACGTCCTACGAGCAGTACTTC. Its translation is CASSHRDTSYEQYF.

V is TRBV4-1 and J is TRBJ2-1; D not resolved. CDR3 size: 15 residues. Germline loops: CDR1 MGHRA, CDR2 YSYEKL. Trimming pared 2 bases from V and 6 bases from J, leaving 14 bases between. The CDR3 DNA reads as TGCGCCAGCAGCCAACATACTACAATCCGCAATGAGCAGTTCTTC. The encoded protein is CASSQHTTIRNEQFF.

The chain recombines TRBV21-1 with TRBJ1-1. TRBV21-1 constitutes a pseudogene. The CDR3 loop spans 14 amino acids. The CDR3 coding sequence is TGTGCCAGCAGCAAAGAGGACTCAGACACTGAAGCTTTCTTT. This gives the protein CASSKEDSDTEAFF.

In this sample, this clonotype turned up a few times. The chain has TRBV28 and TRBJ1-5; weak D call: TRBD1 (6 bases). Deletions cut 5 bases from V and 1 base from J, with 9 bases between. CDR1 is MDHEN and CDR2 is SYDVKM in the germline V gene. This CDR3 has 14 residues. The chain's CDR3 is CASSPGQSNQPQHF. The CDR3 DNA reads TGTGCCAGCAGTCCAGGACAGAGCAATCAGCCCCAGCATTTT.

This clonotype came up many times. V usage is TRBV29-1 and J usage is TRBJ2-1, with 9 bases that match TRBD2. CDR1 SQVTM and CDR2 ANQGSEA come from the germline V gene. The CDR3 has 13 amino acids. V lost 8 bases to trimming and J lost 7 bases; unmatched junction nucleotides: 9. DNA of the CDR3: TGCAGCCTACTAGCGGGCGCATGGAATGAGCAGTTCTTC. Translation: CSLLAGAWNEQFF.

This clonotype has just a few counts. The chain employs TRBV7-9 and TRBJ2-2, with D possibly TRBD1 on 6 matching bases. The germline CDR1 and CDR2 sequences are SEHNR and FQNEAQ (reference sequence). The CDR3 length is 14 residues. The V end lost 5 bases, the J end lost 0 bases, and 7 bases lay between the germline ends. CDR3 in amino acids: CASSRTANTGELFF. CDR3 nucleotides: TGTGCCAGCAGCCGGACAGCGAACACCGGGGAGCTGTTTTTT.

This clonotype was seen only a few times. CDR3 sequence reads: CASSLGYAPTDTQYF. The CDR3, as DNA: TGTGCCAGCAGCCTTGGCTACGCCCCCACAGATACGCAGTATTTT. The chain couples TRBV5-5 to TRBJ2-3; D is ambiguous. CDR3 length equals 15 residues. Germline V gene sequence: CDR1 SGHKS, CDR2 YYEKEE (reference sequence). V was trimmed by 4 bases and J by 2 bases, leaving 14 bases between them.

In its sample, this clonotype was seen many times. J is TRBJ1-2 and V is TRBV12-3 or TRBV12-4; perhaps TRBD1 as D (5 bases). This CDR3 has 14 residues. Between the trimmed V and J ends, which lost 6 bases and 0 bases, there was a span of 11 bases. The chain's CDR3 is CASSFGQANYGYTF. Written as DNA, the CDR3 is TGTGCCAGCAGCTTCGGACAAGCTAACTATGGCTACACCTTC.

By sample fraction, this clonotype is medium-sized (0.01 to 0.1%). J is TRBJ2-4 and V is TRBV20-1; the D gene is possibly TRBD1 (6 bases). The CDR3 has 12 residues. The V gene's germline CDR1 is DFQATT and CDR2 SNEGSKA (reference sequence). With 4 bases removed from V and 9 bases from J, the gap between germline ends came to 13 bases. The CDR3 is CSAIEGGRIQYF. CDR3 DNA: TGCAGTGCTATTGAAGGGGGTCGCATTCAGTACTTC.

The chain carries TRBV6-2 or TRBV6-3 and TRBJ2-1; 9 bases match TRBD1. CDR3 length: 14 residues. Germline V CDR1 and CDR2: MNHEY, SVGEGT. V lost 6 bases to trimming and J lost 4 bases; unmatched junction nucleotides: 4. CDR3 coding DNA: TGTGCCAGCAGCCCGGGACAGGGATACAATGAGCAGTTCTTC. The encoded protein is CASSPGQGYNEQFF.

This clonotype was seen more than once but under ten times. The CDR3 DNA is TGTGCCAGCAGCTTAGCGAGTAGCTATGAGCAGTTCTTC. This translates into CASSLASSYEQFF. The chain joins TRBV7-6 to TRBJ2-1; D call uncertain. The CDR3 length is 13 residues. Germline V gene data show CDR1 as SGHVS and CDR2 as FNYEAQ. V gave up 0 bases and J gave up 8 bases, with 8 bases separating them.

CDR3: CSVIQGARTEAFF. The CDR3 nucleotides read TGCAGCGTGATACAGGGGGCACGAACTGAAGCTTTCTTT. The chain is built from TRBV29-1 and TRBJ1-1, with 9 bases identical to TRBD1. The CDR3 spans 13 residues. Germline lookup yields CDR1 SQVTM and CDR2 ANQGSEA. The ends lost 6 bases at V and 5 bases at J; junction bases unmatched: 7. Together with reference TRBV29-1 and TRBJ1-1, the CDR3 gives the full variable domain: SAVISQKPSRDICQRGTSLTIQCQVDSQVTMMFWYRQQPGQSLTLIATANQGSEATYESGFVIDKFPISRPNLTFSTLTVSNMSPEDSSIYLCSVIQGARTEAFFGQGTRLTVV.

This clonotype showed up just a few times. CDR3 loop: CASSGGTSGNEDTQYF. As DNA, the CDR3 is TGTGCCAGCAGCGGGGGGACTAGCGGGAACGAGGATACGCAGTATTTT. This chain uses TRBV11-2 with TRBJ2-3; 13 nucleotides line up with TRBD2. Trimming cost V 5 bases and J 6 bases; bases outside gene matches: 8. This CDR3 comprises 16 residues. Per germline, CDR1 SGHAT and CDR2 FQNNGV.

This chain links TRBV6-1 with TRBJ2-3; D is unclear. Between the trimmed V and J ends, which lost 8 bases and 2 bases, there was a span of 8 bases. CDR1 is MNHNS, CDR2 SASEGT, per germline. This CDR3 contains 12 residues. The CDR3 sequence is CASGSYTDTQYF. DNA of the CDR3: TGTGCCAGCGGCTCCTACACAGATACGCAGTATTTT.

This clonotype was observed at least ten times. V and J are TRBV20-1 and TRBJ2-1; the D gene is possibly TRBD2 (7 bases). Germline assignment: CDR1 DFQATT and CDR2 SNEGSKA (reference sequence). This CDR3 is built from 14 residues. Trimming took 2 bases from V and 6 from J, leaving 14 bases between them. For the CDR3, the DNA is TGCAGTGCTAGATCCCGGGGGGCTCCCAATGAGCAGTTCTTC. Its translation: CSARSRGAPNEQFF.

This clonotype was counted ten times or more. The chain joins TRBV10-3 to TRBJ2-1; 7 bases agree with TRBD1. The CDR3 consists of 14 residues. In germline, CDR1 is ENHRY, CDR2 SYGVKD. V was clipped by 0 bases and J by 12 bases; unmatched bases: 8. This CDR3 reads CAISESRDSARQFF. Written as DNA, the CDR3 is TGTGCCATCAGTGAGTCGAGGGACAGTGCCAGGCAGTTCTTC.

The V and J genes are TRBV7-9 and TRBJ2-1; tentatively, D is TRBD1 or TRBD2 (5 bases each). The V gene lost 5 bases and the J gene lost 3 bases, with 17 bases spanning the gap. Germline V gene lookup returns CDR1 SEHNR and CDR2 FQNEAQ (reference sequence). The CDR3 runs 16 residues. The CDR3 DNA follows: TGTGCCAGCAGCCCGAGGGCAGGGCCCTACTACAATGAGCAGTTCTTC. This encodes CASSPRAGPYYNEQFF.

The rearrangement links TRBV11-2 to TRBJ2-1; 7 nucleotides match TRBD2. CDR1 and CDR2 from the germline V gene are SGHAT and FQNNGV. The CDR3 extends over 12 amino acids. Trimming at V came to 1 base and at J to 9 bases, leaving 0 bases not matched to a gene. The CDR3 sequence: CASSLAGGEQFF. The CDR3 DNA is TGTGCCAGCAGCTTAGCGGGGGGTGAGCAGTTCTTC. Looking up the rest from reference TRBV11-2 and TRBJ2-1 gives the full variable domain: EAGVAQSPRYKIIEKRQSVAFWCNPISGHATLYWYQQILGQGPKLLIQFQNNGVVDDSQLPKDRFSAERLKGVDSTLKIQPAKLEDSAVYLCASSLAGGEQFFGPGTRLTVL.

The J gene is TRBJ2-1, the V gene TRBV5-1, with TRBD2 identical over 11 bases. The CDR3 is 15 amino acids. With V trimmed by 3 bases and J by 2 bases, 1 base remained unmatched. Germline-derived CDR1 and CDR2 are SGHRS and YFSETQ. The CDR3, as DNA: TGCGCCAGCAGCTGGGGACTAGCGGCCTACAATGAGCAGTTCTTC. Translating it yields CASSWGLAAYNEQFF. Full variable domain (rest looked up from reference TRBV5-1 and TRBJ2-1): KAGVTQTPRYLIKTRGQQVTLSCSPISGHRSVSWYQQTPGQGLQFLFEYFSETQRNKGNFPGRFSGRQFSNSRSEMNVSTLELGDSALYLCASSWGLAAYNEQFFGPGTRLTVL.

The genes are TRBV14 and TRBJ2-1; 7 bases match TRBD1. CDR3 length equals 13 residues. The germline gives CDR1 SGHDN, CDR2 FVKESK. Trimming at V came to 4 bases and at J to 12 bases, leaving 9 bases not matched to a gene. CDR3 sequence reads: CASSPGTVVGQFF. The CDR3 DNA follows: TGTGCCAGCAGCCCCGGGACAGTCGTTGGGCAGTTCTTC.

The chain carries TRBV15 and TRBJ1-1, with TRBD1 as a possible D gene (6 bases). V was cut by 0 bases and J by 3 bases, with 17 bases left in between. Per germline, CDR1 LNHNV and CDR2 YYDKDF (reference sequence). This CDR3 has 17 amino acids. The CDR3 loop reads CATSRDIGQRTDTEAFF. The CDR3 coding sequence is TGTGCCACCAGCAGAGATATTGGACAGAGGACTGACACTGAAGCTTTCTTT.

The V and J genes are TRBV9 and TRBJ2-2; D remains ambiguous. V dropped 4 bases and J dropped 8 bases, with 9 bases sitting between them. Germline lookup yields CDR1 SGDLS and CDR2 YYNGEE. CDR3 length: 12 amino acids. The CDR3 nucleotides are TGTGCCAGCAGCCCTCCGGCGGGGGAGCTGTTTTTT. Protein sequence: CASSPPAGELFF.

This clonotype was seen a handful of times. The CDR3 DNA reads TGTGCCAGCAGCCAAGTGAGGCTAGCGGGAGGTTTCAAGCAGTACTTC. It specifies CASSQVRLAGGFKQYF. J is TRBJ2-7 and V is TRBV3-1; 11 bases agree with TRBD2. CDR3 length equals 16 residues. V gave up 1 base and J gave up 8 bases; unmatched junction bases: 10. Germline CDR1 reads LGHDT; CDR2 reads YNNKEL (reference sequence).

J is TRBJ2-2 and V is TRBV12-3 or TRBV12-4; possibly TRBD1 for D (5 bases). This CDR3 has 13 amino acids. Trimming stripped 6 bases from V and 4 bases from J, with 9 bases between. CDR3 protein: CASSQGSTGELFF. CDR3 nucleotides: TGTGCCAGCAGCCAGGGATCCACCGGGGAGCTGTTTTTT.

This clonotype was seen repeatedly, ten times or more. The CDR3 sequence is CASSYTGDPYNEQFF. CDR3 DNA sequence: TGTGCCAGCAGCTATACAGGGGACCCTTACAATGAGCAGTTCTTC. V is TRBV27 and J is TRBJ2-1, with 7 bases lining up with TRBD1. The CDR3 has 15 amino acids. Trimming at V came to 6 bases and at J to 4 bases, leaving 9 bases not matched to a gene. Germline V CDR1 and CDR2: MNHEY, SMNVEV (reference sequence).